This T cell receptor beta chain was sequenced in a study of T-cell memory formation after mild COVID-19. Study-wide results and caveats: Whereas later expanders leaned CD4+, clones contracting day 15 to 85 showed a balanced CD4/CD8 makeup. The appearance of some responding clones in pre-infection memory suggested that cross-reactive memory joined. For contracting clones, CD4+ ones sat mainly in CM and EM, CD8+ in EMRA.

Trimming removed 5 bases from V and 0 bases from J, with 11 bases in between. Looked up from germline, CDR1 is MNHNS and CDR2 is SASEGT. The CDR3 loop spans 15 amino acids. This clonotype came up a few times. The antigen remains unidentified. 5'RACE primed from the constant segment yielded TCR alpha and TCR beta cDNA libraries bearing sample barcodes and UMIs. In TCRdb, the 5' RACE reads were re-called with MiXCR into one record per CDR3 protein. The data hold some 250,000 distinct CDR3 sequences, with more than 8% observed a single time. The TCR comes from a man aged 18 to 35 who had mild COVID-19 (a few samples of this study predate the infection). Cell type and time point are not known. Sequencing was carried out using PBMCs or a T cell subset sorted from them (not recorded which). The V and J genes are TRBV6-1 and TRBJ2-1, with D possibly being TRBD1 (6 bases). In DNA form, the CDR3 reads TGTGCCAGCAGTTGGTCGACAGGCTCCTACAATGAGCAGTTCTTC. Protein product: CASSWSTGSYNEQFF.